The sequence of this T cell receptor beta chain was determined in a study of T cell changes during pregnancy in multiple sclerosis. CDR3 size: 14 residues. Germline V lookup: CDR1 MNHNY, CDR2 SVGAGI (reference sequence). With 7 bases removed from V and 3 bases from J, the gap between germline ends came to 16 bases. Assay: immunoSEQ multiplex PCR; the TCRdb copy retains only in-frame clones and omits some. The sample consists of 50,000 to 80,000 clones, 90% to 95% of them appearing once. This receptor was taken from a female donor with multiple sclerosis, enrolled in a pregnancy study. The material sequenced was CD8+ T cells from peripheral blood mononuclear cells, taken before pregnancy. The V call is TRBV6-6, the J call TRBJ2-7; perhaps TRBD1 as D (5 bases). CDR3 sequence (DNA): TGTGCCAGCACTAAAGACAGCTTTGTCTACGAGCAGTACTTC. This encodes CASTKDSFVYEQYF.